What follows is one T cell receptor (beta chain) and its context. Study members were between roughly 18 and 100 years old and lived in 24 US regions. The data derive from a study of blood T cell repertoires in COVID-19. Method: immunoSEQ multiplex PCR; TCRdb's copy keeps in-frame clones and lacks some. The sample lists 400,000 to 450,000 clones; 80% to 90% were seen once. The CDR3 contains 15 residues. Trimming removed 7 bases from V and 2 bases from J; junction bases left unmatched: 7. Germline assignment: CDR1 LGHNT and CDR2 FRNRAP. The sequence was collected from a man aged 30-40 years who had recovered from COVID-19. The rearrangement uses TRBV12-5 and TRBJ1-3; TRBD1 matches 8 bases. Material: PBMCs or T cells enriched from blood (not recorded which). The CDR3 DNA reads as TGTGCTAGTGCCCAGGGACAGGTTACTGGAAACACCATATATTTT. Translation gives CASAQGQVTGNTIYF.